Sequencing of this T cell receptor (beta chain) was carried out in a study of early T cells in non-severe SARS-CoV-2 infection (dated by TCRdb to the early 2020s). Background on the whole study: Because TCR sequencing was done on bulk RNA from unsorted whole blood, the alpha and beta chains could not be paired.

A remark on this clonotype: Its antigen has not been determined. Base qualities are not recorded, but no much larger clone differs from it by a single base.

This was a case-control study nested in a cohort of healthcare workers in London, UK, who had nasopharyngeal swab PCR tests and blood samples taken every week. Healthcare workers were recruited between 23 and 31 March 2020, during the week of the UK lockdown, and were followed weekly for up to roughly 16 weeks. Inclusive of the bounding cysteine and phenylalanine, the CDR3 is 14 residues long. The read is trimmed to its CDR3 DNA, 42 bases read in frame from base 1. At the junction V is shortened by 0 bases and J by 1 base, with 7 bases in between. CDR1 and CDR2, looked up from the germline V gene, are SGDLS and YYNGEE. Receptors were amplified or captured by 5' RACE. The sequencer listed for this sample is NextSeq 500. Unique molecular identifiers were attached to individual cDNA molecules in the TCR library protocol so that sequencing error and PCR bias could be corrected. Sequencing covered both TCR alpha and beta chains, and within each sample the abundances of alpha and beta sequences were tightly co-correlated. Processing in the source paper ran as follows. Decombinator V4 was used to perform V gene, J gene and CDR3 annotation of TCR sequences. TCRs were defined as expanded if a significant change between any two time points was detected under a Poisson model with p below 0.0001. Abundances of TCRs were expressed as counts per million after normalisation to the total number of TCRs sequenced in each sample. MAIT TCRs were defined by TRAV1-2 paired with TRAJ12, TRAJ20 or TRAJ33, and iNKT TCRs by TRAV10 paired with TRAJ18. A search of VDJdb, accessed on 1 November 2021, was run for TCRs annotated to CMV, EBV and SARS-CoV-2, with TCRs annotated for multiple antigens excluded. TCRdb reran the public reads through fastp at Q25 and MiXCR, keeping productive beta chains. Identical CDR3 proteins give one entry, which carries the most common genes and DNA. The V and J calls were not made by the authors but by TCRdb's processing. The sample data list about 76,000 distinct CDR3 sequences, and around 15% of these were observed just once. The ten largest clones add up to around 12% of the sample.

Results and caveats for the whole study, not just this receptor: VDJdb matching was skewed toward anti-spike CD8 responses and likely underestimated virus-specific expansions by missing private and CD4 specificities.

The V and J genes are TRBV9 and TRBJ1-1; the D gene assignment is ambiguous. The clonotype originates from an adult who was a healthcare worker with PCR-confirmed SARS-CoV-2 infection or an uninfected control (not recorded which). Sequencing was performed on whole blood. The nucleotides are TGTGCCAGCAGCGTAGGGATAGCGAACACTGAAGCTTTCTTT. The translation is CASSVGIANTEAFF.